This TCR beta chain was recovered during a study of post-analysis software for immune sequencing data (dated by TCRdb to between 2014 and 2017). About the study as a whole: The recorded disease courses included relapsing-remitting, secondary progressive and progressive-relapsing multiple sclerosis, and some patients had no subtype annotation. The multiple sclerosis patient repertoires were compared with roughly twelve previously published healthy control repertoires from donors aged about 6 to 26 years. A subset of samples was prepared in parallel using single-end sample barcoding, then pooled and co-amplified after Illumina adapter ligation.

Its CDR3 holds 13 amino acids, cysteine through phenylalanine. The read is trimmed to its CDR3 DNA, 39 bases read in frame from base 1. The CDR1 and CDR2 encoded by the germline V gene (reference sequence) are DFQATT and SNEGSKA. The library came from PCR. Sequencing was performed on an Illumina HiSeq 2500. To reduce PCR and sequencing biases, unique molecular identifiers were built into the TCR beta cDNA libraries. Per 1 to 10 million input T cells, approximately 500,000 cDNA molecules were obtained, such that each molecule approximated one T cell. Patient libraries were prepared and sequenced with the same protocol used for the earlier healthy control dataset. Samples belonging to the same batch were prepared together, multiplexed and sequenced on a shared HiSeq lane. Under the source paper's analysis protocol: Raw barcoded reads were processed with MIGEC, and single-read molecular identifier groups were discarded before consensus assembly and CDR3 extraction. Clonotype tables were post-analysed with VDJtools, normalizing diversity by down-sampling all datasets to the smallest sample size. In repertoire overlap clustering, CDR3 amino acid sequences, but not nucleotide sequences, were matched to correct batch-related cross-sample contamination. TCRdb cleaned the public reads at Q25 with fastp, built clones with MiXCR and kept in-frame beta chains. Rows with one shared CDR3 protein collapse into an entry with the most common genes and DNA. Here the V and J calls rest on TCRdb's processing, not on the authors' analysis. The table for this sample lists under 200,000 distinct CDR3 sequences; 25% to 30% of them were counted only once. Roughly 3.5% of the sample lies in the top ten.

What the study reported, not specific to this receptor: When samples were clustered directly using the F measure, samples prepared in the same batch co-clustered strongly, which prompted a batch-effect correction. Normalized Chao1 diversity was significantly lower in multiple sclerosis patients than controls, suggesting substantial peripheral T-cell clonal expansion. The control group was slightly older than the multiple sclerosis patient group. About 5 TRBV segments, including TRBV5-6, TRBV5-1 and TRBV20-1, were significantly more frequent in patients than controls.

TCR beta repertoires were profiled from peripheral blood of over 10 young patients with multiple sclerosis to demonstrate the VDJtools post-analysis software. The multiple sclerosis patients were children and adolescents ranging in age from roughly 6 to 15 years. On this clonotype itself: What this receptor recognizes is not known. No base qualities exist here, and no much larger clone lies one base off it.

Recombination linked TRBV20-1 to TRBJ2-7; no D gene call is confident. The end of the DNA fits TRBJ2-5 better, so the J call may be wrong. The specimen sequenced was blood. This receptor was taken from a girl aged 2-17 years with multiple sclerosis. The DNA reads TGCAGTGCGGACGCCCGGCTACCAGAGACCCAGTACTTC. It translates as CSADARLPETQYF.